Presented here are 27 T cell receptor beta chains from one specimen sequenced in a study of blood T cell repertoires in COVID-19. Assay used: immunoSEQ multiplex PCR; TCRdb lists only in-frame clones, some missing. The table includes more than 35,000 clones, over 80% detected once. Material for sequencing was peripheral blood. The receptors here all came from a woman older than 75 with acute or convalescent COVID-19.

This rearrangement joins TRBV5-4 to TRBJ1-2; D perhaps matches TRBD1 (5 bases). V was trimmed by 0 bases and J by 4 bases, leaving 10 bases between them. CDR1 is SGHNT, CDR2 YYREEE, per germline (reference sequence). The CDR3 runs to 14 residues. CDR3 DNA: TGTGCCAGCAGCTTGGTAGGGGCCGGCTATGGCTACACCTTC. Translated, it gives CASSLVGAGYGYTF.

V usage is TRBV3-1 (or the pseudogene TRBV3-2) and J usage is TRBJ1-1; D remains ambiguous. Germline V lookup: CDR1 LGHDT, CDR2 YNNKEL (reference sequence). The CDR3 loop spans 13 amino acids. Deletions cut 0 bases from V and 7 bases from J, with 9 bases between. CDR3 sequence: CASSQEPGSEAFF. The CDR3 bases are TGTGCCAGCAGCCAAGAGCCGGGGAGTGAAGCTTTCTTT.

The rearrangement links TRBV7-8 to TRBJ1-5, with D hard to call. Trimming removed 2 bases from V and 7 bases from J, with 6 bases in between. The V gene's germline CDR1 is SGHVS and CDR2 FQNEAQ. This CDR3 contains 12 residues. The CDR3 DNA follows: TGTGCCAGCAGCTTAAGAGTCCAGCCCCAGCATTTT. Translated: CASSLRVQPQHF.

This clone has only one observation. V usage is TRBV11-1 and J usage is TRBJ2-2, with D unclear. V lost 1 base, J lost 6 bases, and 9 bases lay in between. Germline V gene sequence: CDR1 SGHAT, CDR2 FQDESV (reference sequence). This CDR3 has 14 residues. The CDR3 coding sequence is TGTGCCAGCAGCTTAGAGTTTCGGGCCGGGGAGCTGTTTTTT. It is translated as CASSLEFRAGELFF.

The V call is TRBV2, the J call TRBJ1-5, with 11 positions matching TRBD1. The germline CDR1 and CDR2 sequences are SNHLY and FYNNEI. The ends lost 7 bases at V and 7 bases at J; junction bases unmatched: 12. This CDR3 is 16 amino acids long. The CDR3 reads CASIFGTGGAGQPQHF. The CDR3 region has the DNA TGTGCCAGCATTTTCGGGACAGGGGGAGCGGGCCAGCCCCAGCATTTT. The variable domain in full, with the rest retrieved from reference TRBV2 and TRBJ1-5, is EPEVTQTPSHQVTQMGQEVILRCVPISNHLYFYWYRQILGQKVEFLVSFYNNEISEKSEIFDDQFSVERPDGSNFTLKIRSTKLEDSAMYFCASIFGTGGAGQPQHFGDGTRLSIL.

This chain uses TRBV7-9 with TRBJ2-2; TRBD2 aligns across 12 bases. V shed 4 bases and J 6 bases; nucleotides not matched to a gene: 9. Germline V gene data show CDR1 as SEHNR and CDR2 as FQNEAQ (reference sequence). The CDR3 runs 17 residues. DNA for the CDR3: TGTGCCAGCAGCTCCCTCCCGGGACTAGCGGGCCCCGGGGAGCTGTTTTTT. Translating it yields CASSSLPGLAGPGELFF.

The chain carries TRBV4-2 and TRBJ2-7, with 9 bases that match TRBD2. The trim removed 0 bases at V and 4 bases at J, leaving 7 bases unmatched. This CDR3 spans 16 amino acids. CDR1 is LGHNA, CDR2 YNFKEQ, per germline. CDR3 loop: CASSQDHGLARYEQYF. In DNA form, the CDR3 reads TGTGCCAGCAGCCAAGATCATGGACTAGCGCGGTACGAGCAGTACTTC.

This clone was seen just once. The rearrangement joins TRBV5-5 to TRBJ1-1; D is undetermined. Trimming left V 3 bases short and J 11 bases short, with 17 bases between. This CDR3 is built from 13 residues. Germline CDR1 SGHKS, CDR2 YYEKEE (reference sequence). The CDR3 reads CASSSPSQPTAFF. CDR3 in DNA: TGTGCCAGCAGCTCACCTTCACAGCCCACGGCTTTCTTT.

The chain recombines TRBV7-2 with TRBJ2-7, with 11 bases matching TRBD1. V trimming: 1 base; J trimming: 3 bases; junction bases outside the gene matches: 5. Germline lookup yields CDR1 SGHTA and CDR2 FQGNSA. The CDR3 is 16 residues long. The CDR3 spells CASSLGSGTGGYEQYF. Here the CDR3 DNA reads TGTGCCAGCAGCTTAGGATCCGGGACAGGGGGCTACGAGCAGTACTTC.

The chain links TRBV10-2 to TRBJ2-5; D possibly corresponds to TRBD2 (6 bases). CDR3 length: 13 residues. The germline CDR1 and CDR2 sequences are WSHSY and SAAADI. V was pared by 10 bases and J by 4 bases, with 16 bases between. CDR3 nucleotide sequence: TGCGCCACGCGGACTAATAGTCCAGAGACCCAGTACTTC. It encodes CATRTNSPETQYF.

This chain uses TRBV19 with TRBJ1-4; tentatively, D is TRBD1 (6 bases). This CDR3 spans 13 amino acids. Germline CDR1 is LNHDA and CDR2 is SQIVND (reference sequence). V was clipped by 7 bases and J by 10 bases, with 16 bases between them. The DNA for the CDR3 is TGTGCCAGTACCTCGAACCCCAGGGGAAAACTGTTTTTT. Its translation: CASTSNPRGKLFF.

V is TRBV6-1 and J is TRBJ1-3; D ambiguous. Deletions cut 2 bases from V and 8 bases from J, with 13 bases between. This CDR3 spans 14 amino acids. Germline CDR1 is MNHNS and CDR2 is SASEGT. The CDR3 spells CASSERQSGDTIYF. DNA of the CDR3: TGTGCCAGCAGTGAAAGGCAGAGCGGCGACACCATATATTTT.

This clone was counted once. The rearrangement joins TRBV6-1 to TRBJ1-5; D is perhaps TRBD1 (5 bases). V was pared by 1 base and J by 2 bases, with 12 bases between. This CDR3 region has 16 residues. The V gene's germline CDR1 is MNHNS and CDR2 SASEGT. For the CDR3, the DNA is TGTGCCAGCAGTGAAGGGGGCACCCCGGGCAATCAGCCCCAGCATTTT. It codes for CASSEGGTPGNQPQHF.

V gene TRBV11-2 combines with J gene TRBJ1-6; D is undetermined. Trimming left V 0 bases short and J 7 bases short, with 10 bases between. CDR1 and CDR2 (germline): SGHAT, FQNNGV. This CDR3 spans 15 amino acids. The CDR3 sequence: CASSLDRLRNSPLHF. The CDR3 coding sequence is TGTGCCAGCAGCTTAGATCGGCTGAGGAATTCACCCCTCCACTTT.

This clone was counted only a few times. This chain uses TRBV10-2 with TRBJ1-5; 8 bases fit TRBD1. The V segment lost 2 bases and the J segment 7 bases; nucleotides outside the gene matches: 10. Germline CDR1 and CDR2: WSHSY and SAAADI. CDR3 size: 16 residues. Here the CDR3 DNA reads TGCGCCAGCAGTGAGACCTTCAGGGGGCAGGGGCAGCCCCAGCATTTT. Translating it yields CASSETFRGQGQPQHF.

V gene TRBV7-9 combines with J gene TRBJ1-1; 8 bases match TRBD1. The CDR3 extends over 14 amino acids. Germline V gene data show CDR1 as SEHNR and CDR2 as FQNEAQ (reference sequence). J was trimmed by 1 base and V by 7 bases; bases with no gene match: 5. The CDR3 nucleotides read TGTGCCAGCATATCCGGGACAGGGAACACTGAAGCTTTCTTT. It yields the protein CASISGTGNTEAFF.

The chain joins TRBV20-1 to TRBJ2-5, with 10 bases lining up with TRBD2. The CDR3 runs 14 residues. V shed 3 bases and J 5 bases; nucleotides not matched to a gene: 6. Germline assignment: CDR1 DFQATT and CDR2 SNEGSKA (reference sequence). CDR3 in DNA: TGCAGTGCTAGTCCGAATAGCGGGGGGGAGACCCAGTACTTC. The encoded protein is CSASPNSGGETQYF.

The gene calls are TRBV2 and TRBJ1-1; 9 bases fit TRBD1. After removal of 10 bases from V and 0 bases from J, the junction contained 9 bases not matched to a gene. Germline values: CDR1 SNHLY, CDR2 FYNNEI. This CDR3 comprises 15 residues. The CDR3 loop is CATKPGQGMNTEAFF. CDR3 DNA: TGTGCCACCAAGCCGGGACAGGGAATGAACACTGAAGCTTTCTTT.

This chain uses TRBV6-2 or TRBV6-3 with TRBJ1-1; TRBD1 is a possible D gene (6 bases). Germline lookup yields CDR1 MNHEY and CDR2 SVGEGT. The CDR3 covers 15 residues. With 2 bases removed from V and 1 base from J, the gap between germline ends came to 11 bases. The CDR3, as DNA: TGTGCCAGCAGTTACCGACAGGCAACGAACACTGAAGCTTTCTTT. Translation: CASSYRQATNTEAFF.

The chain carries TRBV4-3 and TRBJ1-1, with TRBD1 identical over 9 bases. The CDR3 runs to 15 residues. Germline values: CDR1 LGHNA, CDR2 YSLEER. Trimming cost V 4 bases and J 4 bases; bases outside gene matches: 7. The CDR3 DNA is TGCGCCAGCAGCCTAGGACAGGGGTGGGGCACTGAAGCTTTCTTT. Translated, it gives CASSLGQGWGTEAFF.

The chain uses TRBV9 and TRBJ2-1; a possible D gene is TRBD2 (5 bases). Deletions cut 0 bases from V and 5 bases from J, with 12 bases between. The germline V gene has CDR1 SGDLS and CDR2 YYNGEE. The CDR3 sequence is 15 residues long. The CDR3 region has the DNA TGTGCCAGCAGCGTAGGCGGCTCGGGGAACAATGAGCAGTTCTTC. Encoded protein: CASSVGGSGNNEQFF. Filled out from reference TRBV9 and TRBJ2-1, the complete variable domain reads DSGVTQTPKHLITATGQRVTLRCSPRSGDLSVYWYQQSLDQGLQFLIQYYNGEERAKGNILERFSAQQFPDLHSELNLSSLELGDSALYFCASSVGGSGNNEQFFGPGTRLTVL.

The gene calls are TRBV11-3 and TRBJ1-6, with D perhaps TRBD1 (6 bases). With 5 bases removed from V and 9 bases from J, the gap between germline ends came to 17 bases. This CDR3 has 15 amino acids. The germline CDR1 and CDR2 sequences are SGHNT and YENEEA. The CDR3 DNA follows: TGTGCCAGCAGCCAAGGGGGTCAGTACGGTTCACCCCTCCACTTT. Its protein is CASSQGGQYGSPLHF.

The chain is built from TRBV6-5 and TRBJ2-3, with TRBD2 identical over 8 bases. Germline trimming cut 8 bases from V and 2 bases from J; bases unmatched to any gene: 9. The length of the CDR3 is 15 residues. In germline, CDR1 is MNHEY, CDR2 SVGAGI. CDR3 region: CASSPLAGITDTQYF. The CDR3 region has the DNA TGTGCCAGCTCCCCCTTAGCGGGGATCACAGATACGCAGTATTTT.

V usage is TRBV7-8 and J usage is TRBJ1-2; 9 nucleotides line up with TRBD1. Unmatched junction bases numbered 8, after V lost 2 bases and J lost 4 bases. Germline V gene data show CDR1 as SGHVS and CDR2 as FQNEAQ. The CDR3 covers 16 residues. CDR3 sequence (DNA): TGTGCCAGCAGCTTATTGAGCTTGGGACAGGGCTATGGCTACACCTTC. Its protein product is CASSLLSLGQGYGYTF. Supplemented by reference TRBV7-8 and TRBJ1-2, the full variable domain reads GAGVSQSPRYKVAKRGQDVALRCDPISGHVSLFWYQQALGQGPEFLTYFQNEAQLDKSGLPSDRFFAERPEGSVSTLKIQRTQQEDSAVYLCASSLLSLGQGYGYTFGSGTRLTVV.

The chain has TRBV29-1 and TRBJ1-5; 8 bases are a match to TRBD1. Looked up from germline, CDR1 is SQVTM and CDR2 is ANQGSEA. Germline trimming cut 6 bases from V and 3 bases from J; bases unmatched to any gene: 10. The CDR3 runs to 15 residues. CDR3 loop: CSVKGQEGNNQPQHF. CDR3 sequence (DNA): TGCAGCGTCAAGGGACAGGAGGGGAACAATCAGCCCCAGCATTTT.

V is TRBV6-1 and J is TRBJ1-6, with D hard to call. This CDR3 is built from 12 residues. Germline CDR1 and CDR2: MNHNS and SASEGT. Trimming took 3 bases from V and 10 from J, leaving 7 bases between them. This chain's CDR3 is CASSEGRSPLHF. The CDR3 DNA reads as TGTGCCAGCAGTGAGGGGAGGTCACCCCTCCACTTT.

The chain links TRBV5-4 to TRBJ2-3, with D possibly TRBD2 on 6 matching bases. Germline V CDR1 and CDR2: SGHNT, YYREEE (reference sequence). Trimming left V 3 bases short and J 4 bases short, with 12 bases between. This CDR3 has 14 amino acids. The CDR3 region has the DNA TGTGCCAGCAGCTGGGGCGGGGTTTCAGATACGCAGTATTTT. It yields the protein CASSWGGVSDTQYF.